The source of this T cell receptor (beta chain) is a study of shared clonotypes between healthy human individuals. Clones were sequenced by immunoSEQ multiplex PCR, and TCRdb holds only the in-frame ones, with some missing. The table shows over 2 million clones, with roughly 94% occurring only once. Germline-derived CDR1 and CDR2 are MDHEN and SYDVKM. With 6 bases removed from V and 12 bases from J, the gap between germline ends came to 20 bases. This CDR3 comprises 13 residues. Sequenced material: naive CD4+ T cells sorted from blood. This sample's subset: CD45RA+ positively selected. The chain carries TRBV28 and TRBJ1-1; D unresolved. The clonotype originates from a man aged 18 to 30 in good health. CDR3 protein: CASRGLTRAGTFF. The CDR3 DNA reads TGTGCCAGCAGAGGACTTACTCGCGCTGGAACTTTCTTT.